Listed below are T cell receptor beta chains from one sample, sequenced in a study of human T cells and chemical hapten exposure. TCRdb analysed the RACE reads with MiXCR anew, one entry per CDR3 protein. The sample lists around 300,000 distinct CDR3 sequences; 6% to 8.5% were seen once. This material consisted of whole blood, taken in connection with sensitization to the hapten diphenylcyclopropenone (DPC). These receptors all stem from a woman aged 18-29 years with alopecia areata. Some clones in this sample may be carry-over from other donors' samples. Each CDR3 is given with its conserved first and last residue. Fields, in order: V gene, D gene, clone size, J gene, CDR3 protein, CDR3 DNA. A D gene is named only where the DNA matches it firmly. Not all rows give a size; the values are once, few, many and, for expanded clones, a class.

>TRBV4-2|TRBD1|.|TRBJ2-4
CASSQDPNGQDIQYF
TGTGCCAGCAGCCAAGATCCAAACGGACAGGACATTCAGTACTTC
>TRBV6-2/TRBV6-3|.|.|TRBJ1-1
CATEPLGYRENTEAFF
TGTGCCACCGAGCCCCTGGGATATCGGGAGAACACTGAAGCTTTCTTT
>TRBV2|.|.|TRBJ1-1
CASSVDKDPRNMNTEAFF
TGTGCCAGCAGTGTAGACAAGGACCCTAGAAACATGAACACTGAAGCTTTCTTT
>TRBV25-1|TRBD1|few|TRBJ2-6
CASSESHWSGTGSGANVLTF
TGTGCCAGCAGTGAATCCCACTGGTCTGGGACAGGCTCTGGGGCCAACGTCCTGACTTTC
>TRBV6-5|.|many|TRBJ1-2
CASSYSLAGGYGYTF
TGTGCCAGCAGTTACTCTTTGGCAGGTGGTTATGGCTACACCTTC
>TRBV7-8|.|.|TRBJ2-5
CASSTTGLRAKETQYF
TGTGCCAGCAGCACGACAGGTTTGCGGGCGAAAGAGACCCAGTACTTC
>TRBV6-2/TRBV6-3|TRBD1|many|TRBJ1-4
CASSYPARRGTGNEKLFF
TGTGCCAGCAGTTACCCGGCCCGGCGCGGGACAGGGAATGAAAAACTGTTTTTT
>TRBV20-1|.|.|TRBJ1-5
CSARLPNSNQPQHF
TGCAGTGCTAGACTGCCAAATAGCAATCAGCCCCAGCATTTT
>TRBV4-3|.|few|TRBJ2-4
CASSQRQASTKNIQYF
TGCGCCAGCAGCCAGCGACAGGCGAGCACCAAAAACATTCAGTACTTC
>TRBV5-1|.|many|TRBJ2-2
CASSLEVGTMNTGELFF
TGCGCCAGCAGCTTGGAAGTCGGTACGATGAACACCGGGGAGCTGTTTTTT
>TRBV6-5|.|.|TRBJ2-7
CASSYSSSDEQYF
TGTGCCAGCAGTTACAGCAGCTCCGACGAGCAGTACTTC
>TRBV11-1|.|.|TRBJ2-3
CASSLAGVARAQYF
TGTGCCAGCAGCTTAGCGGGCGTAGCCCGGGCGCAGTATTTT
>TRBV6-1|.|many|TRBJ2-5
CASSEGNGQETQYF
TGTGCCAGCAGTGAGGGTAACGGACAAGAGACCCAGTACTTC
>TRBV4-2|.|.|TRBJ1-2
CASSQSFSTPNYGYTF
TGTGCCAGCAGCCAATCGTTTAGCACTCCTAACTATGGCTACACCTTC
>TRBV4-1|TRBD2|many|TRBJ2-2
CASSPTSGGAENTGELFF
TGCGCCAGCAGCCCGACTAGCGGGGGGGCCGAGAACACCGGGGAGCTGTTTTTT
>TRBV27|TRBD1|few|TRBJ1-3
CASSSELKGTAGNTIYF
TGTGCCAGCAGTAGCGAGCTAAAGGGGACAGCAGGAAACACCATATATTTT
>TRBV6-6|TRBD1|few|TRBJ2-1
CASSYSVTGYNEQFF
TGTGCCAGCAGTTACTCTGTGACAGGGTACAATGAGCAGTTCTTC
>TRBV6-2/TRBV6-3|.|many|TRBJ1-1
CASSYPSPGFYTEAFF
TGTGCCAGCAGTTACCCCTCCCCCGGCTTCTACACTGAAGCTTTCTTT
>TRBV13|TRBD1|many|TRBJ1-6
CASSLKAGTVNSPLHF
TGTGCCAGCAGCTTAAAGGCCGGGACAGTTAATTCACCCCTCCACTTT
>TRBV3-1|.|.|TRBJ2-2
CASSQTEPGELFF
TGTGCCAGCAGCCAGACAGAGCCCGGGGAGCTGTTTTTT
>TRBV4-1|TRBD2|few|TRBJ2-1
CASSQVGGASEEQFF
TGCGCCAGCAGCCAAGTCGGGGGGGCCTCAGAGGAGCAGTTCTTC
>TRBV5-1|.|few|TRBJ2-5
CASSLAGLRMETQYF
TGCGCCAGCAGCTTGGCCGGGCTGAGGATGGAGACCCAGTACTTC
>TRBV6-5|.|many|TRBJ1-1
CASSYADNTEAFF
TGTGCCAGCAGTTACGCGGATAACACTGAAGCTTTCTTT
>TRBV27|.|many|TRBJ2-3
CASSLGPIDEQYF
TGTGCCAGCAGTTTAGGCCCGATTGATGAGCAGTATTTT
>TRBV4-3|.|few|TRBJ1-2
CASSQPGAYGYTF
TGCGCCAGCAGCCAACCGGGGGCGTATGGCTACACCTTC
>TRBV4-2|.|few|TRBJ1-3
CASSPDRRGRVTIYF
TGTGCCAGCAGCCCTGACAGACGGGGGCGAGTCACCATATATTTT
>TRBV5-4|.|.|TRBJ1-1
CASSLEQFTEAFF
TGTGCCAGCAGCCTTGAACAGTTTACTGAAGCTTTCTTT
>TRBV20-1|.|.|TRBJ2-7
CSARIPGGRQEQYF
TGCAGTGCTAGAATCCCGGGGGGCCGCCAGGAGCAGTACTTC
>TRBV4-2|TRBD2|.|TRBJ2-1
CASSHCSGGYCNEQFF
TGTGCCAGCAGTCACTGTAGCGGGGGTTATTGCAATGAGCAGTTCTTC
>TRBV2|.|few|TRBJ2-5
CASGSRTQYF
TGTGCCAGCGGATCTAGGACCCAGTACTTC
>TRBV29-1|.|.|TRBJ2-1
CSVGTGTWAGSYNEQFF
TGCAGCGTTGGTACCGGCACGTGGGCTGGCTCCTACAATGAGCAGTTCTTC
>TRBV4-1|TRBD1|few|TRBJ1-5
CASRRQGAGQPQHF
TGCGCCAGCAGAAGACAGGGGGCAGGTCAGCCCCAGCATTTT
>TRBV4-3|TRBD2|.|TRBJ2-2
CASSQRVGGGSSGELFF
TGCGCCAGCAGCCAAAGAGTGGGCGGGGGTAGCTCCGGGGAGCTGTTTTTT
>TRBV7-2|TRBD1|many|TRBJ2-5
CASSLTGAQETQYF
TGTGCCAGCAGCTTGACAGGGGCCCAAGAGACCCAGTACTTC
>TRBV7-2|.|many|TRBJ2-3
CASSPDISTDTQYF
TGTGCCAGCAGCCCGGACATCAGCACAGATACGCAGTATTTT
>TRBV6-5|TRBD1|.|TRBJ1-5
CASSLMTGVQPQHF
TGTGCCAGCAGTCTAATGACAGGGGTTCAGCCCCAGCATTTT
>TRBV2|.|many|TRBJ2-2
CASSEEGANTGELFF
TGTGCCAGCAGTGAAGAGGGAGCTAACACCGGGGAGCTGTTTTTT
>TRBV6-2/TRBV6-3|TRBD2|many|TRBJ2-5
CASSLAGTSGGRTQYF
TGTGCCAGCAGTCTCGCCGGGACTAGCGGGGGAAGGACCCAGTACTTC
>TRBV5-6|.|.|TRBJ2-2
CASSLEAVVRELFF
TGTGCCAGCAGCTTGGAAGCAGTTGTTAGGGAGCTGTTTTTT
>TRBV5-1|.|many|TRBJ2-6
CASSLPEGTAGANVLTF
TGCGCCAGCAGCTTGCCCGAGGGGACGGCTGGGGCCAACGTCCTGACTTTC
>TRBV12-3/TRBV12-4|.|few|TRBJ2-7
CASSWGQPYEQYF
TGTGCCAGCAGTTGGGGGCAGCCCTACGAGCAGTACTTC
>TRBV7-9|TRBD1|.|TRBJ1-4
CASSDITGVGKLFF
TGTGCCAGCAGCGATATTACAGGGGTCGGAAAACTGTTTTTT
>TRBV28|TRBD1|few|TRBJ1-5
CASSPTGGQDYNQPQHF
TGTGCCAGCAGCCCGACCGGGGGACAGGACTACAATCAGCCCCAGCATTTT
>TRBV12-3/TRBV12-4|.|many|TRBJ1-1
CASSLAVRGAFF
TGTGCCAGCAGTCTAGCCGTCCGGGGAGCTTTCTTT
>TRBV4-3|TRBD1|.|TRBJ2-3
CASSHTRQGASEDTDTQYF
TGCGCCAGCAGCCATACCAGACAGGGGGCTAGCGAAGATACAGATACGCAGTATTTT